The T cell receptor (beta chain) under discussion was sequenced for a study of patients and donors after allogeneic stem cell transplantation. This clonotype was seen a few times. TCRdb re-derived calls from the RT-PCR reads in MiXCR, one entry per CDR3 protein. The table includes approximately 430,000 distinct CDR3 sequences, under 20% detected once. Germline V CDR1 and CDR2: MNHEY, SVGAGI. V was cut by 2 bases and J by 4 bases, with 8 bases left in between. The CDR3 spans 13 residues. This TCR was recovered from a human donor who was either an allogeneic HSCT recipient or a stem cell or donor lymphocyte infusion donor (not recorded which). It is not recorded whose cells these are; they may come from a transplant donor. The chain carries TRBV6-5 and TRBJ1-2, with D maybe TRBD1 (6 bases). Sequencing input: blood, either unsorted or a sorted T cell fraction (not recorded which). DNA of the CDR3: TGTGCCAGCAGTTACCGGGGGCTCTATGGCTACACCTTC. Protein sequence: CASSYRGLYGYTF.